This T cell receptor (beta chain) was retrieved from a study of graft-versus-host responses after intestinal transplantation. Study details: Every recipient underwent anti-thymocyte globulin induction, then tacrolimus and steroids for two to four years.

Each mixed lymphocyte reaction held about 200,000 CFSE-labeled responders and about 200,000 irradiated violet-dye-labeled stimulators. CD3+CD4+ and CD3+CD8+ responders that were proliferating and CFSE-low were sorted post-reaction. Produced via immunoSEQ multiplex PCR; TCRdb's table is partial and in-frame only. The table shows tens of thousands of clones, with 25% to 35% occurring only once. This CDR3 region has 16 residues. Germline CDR1 is SNHLY and CDR2 is FYNNEI. V gave up 3 bases and J gave up 1 base; unmatched junction bases: 6. Study-wide results and caveats: Allografts of one patient group, those with graft-donor T cell macrochimerism, had high graft-versus-host to host-versus-graft clonal ratios. Ileal or blood samples showed some GvH clones first, and such clones were also found in recipient marrow.

This clone qualifies as medium-sized. Sequencing was performed on alloreactive CD8+ T cells from a mixed lymphocyte reaction culture, taken before intestinal transplant. Subset denoted: CFSE-low proliferating T cells sorted from roughly 6-day pre-transplant mixed lymphocyte reaction (GvH or HvG direction). The receptor was isolated from a human patient who received an intestinal transplant. The V and J genes are TRBV2 and TRBJ1-5, with TRBD1 matching over 7 bases. Here the CDR3 reads CASSEKGAWSNQPQHF. CDR3 coding DNA: TGTGCCAGCAGTGAGAAGGGGGCTTGGAGCAATCAGCCCCAGCATTTT.